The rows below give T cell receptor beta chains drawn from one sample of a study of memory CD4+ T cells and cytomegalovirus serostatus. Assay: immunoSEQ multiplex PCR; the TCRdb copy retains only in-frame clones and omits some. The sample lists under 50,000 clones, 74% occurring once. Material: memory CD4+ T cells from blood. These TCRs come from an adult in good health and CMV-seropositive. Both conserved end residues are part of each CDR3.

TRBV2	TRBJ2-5	CATADREETQYF
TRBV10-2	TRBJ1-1	CASFNRDTEAFF
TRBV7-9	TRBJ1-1	CASSYQNTEAFF
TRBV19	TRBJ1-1	CASSIGARADRVTEAFF
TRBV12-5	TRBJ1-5	CASGSGTGNQPQHF
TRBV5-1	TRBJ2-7	CASSLDGPYEQYF
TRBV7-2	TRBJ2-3	CASRAGFSTDTQYF
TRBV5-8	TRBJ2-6	CASSSVVLSGANVLTF
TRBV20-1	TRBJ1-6	CSASRDSPLHF
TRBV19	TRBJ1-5	CASRGGSNQPQHF